A single sample gave rise to the 4 T cell receptor beta chains below, sequenced in a study of blood T cells in healthy people across ages. A second PCR, run for about 6 to 11 cycles, used a sample-barcoded 5' primer plus a J-beta primer mix. TCRdb re-derived calls from the 5' RACE reads in MiXCR, one entry per CDR3 protein. The data contain almost 1 million distinct CDR3 sequences, 51% of them singletons. The sequenced sample consisted of blood. The receptors were gathered from a woman aged 55-75 years in good health.

V gene TRBV4-1 combines with J gene TRBJ1-2; 9 bases are a match to TRBD1. The length of the CDR3 is 16 residues. The germline V gene encodes CDR1 MGHRA and CDR2 YSYEKL. The V segment lost 1 base and the J segment 6 bases; nucleotides outside the gene matches: 9. The CDR3 reads CASSQGNRGPLNGYTF. CDR3 in DNA: TGCGCCAGCAGCCAAGGCAACAGGGGGCCTCTTAATGGCTACACCTTC.

This clonotype was counted only a few times. The chain joins TRBV6-2 or TRBV6-3 to TRBJ1-2, with D possibly being TRBD1 (5 bases). Germline V gives CDR1 MNHEY, CDR2 SVGEGT. The V end lost 5 bases, the J end lost 6 bases, and 19 bases lay between the germline ends. This CDR3 contains 15 residues. CDR3 protein: CASSTRQHRSHGYTF. CDR3 sequence (DNA): TGTGCCAGCAGTACCCGACAGCATCGGTCGCATGGCTACACCTTC.

In this sample, this clonotype turned up a few times. V usage is TRBV11-2 and J usage is TRBJ2-3; D may match TRBD1 or TRBD2 (7 bases each). Trimming left V 6 bases short and J 2 bases short, with 18 bases between. Germline V gene sequence: CDR1 SGHAT, CDR2 FQNNGV. CDR3 length: 16 amino acids. The CDR3 spells CASRPQGGRTTDTQYF. DNA of the CDR3: TGTGCCAGCAGACCCCAGGGGGGGAGGACCACAGATACGCAGTATTTT.

The chain carries TRBV5-5 and TRBJ2-5, with 10 bases lining up with TRBD2. The length of the CDR3 is 15 residues. The ends lost 2 bases at V and 6 bases at J; junction bases unmatched: 7. The germline gives CDR1 SGHKS, CDR2 YYEKEE (reference sequence). The CDR3: CASSLGAGGGQTQYF. As DNA, the CDR3 is TGTGCCAGCAGCTTAGGAGCGGGAGGGGGTCAGACCCAGTACTTC.